The following is a T cell receptor beta chain sequence with its context. Its antigen is currently unknown. The data are from a study of regulatory T cells in long-lasting Graves disease. General study points: Preferential use of TRBV28, TRBJ1-2 and TRBJ2-5 was seen in persistent disease. Patients with persistent Graves' had lower TCR diversity than newly diagnosed patients.

Regarding time point: newly diagnosed GD, antithyroid drugs for less than 3 months. Construction of the TCR library relied on RNA isolated from PBMCs. Assembly of TCR beta libraries relied on iRepertoire HTBI primers together with Arm-PCR of CDR3 regions. From the multiplex PCR reads, TCRdb called clonotypes with MiXCR, one entry per CDR3 protein. The data hold about 500,000 distinct CDR3 sequences, with approximately 12% observed a single time. There are 17 residues in the CDR3. Germline lookup yields CDR1 LGHDT and CDR2 YNNKEL (reference sequence). The V segment lost 1 base and the J segment 3 bases; nucleotides outside the gene matches: 11. These data were likewise used in another study, on T cells in Graves' hyperthyroidism and ophthalmopathy.

This chain connects TRBV3-1 to TRBJ2-7; 8 nucleotides line up with TRBD1. The source of this sequence is a woman aged 25 to 39 with Graves disease. The sample was peripheral blood mononuclear cells (PBMCs), taken at new diagnosis, from a patient treated with antithyroid drugs. In DNA form, the CDR3 reads TGTGCCAGCAGCCAAGCCAGGACAGGGAACCGGAACTACGAGCAGTACTTC. It codes for CASSQARTGNRNYEQYF.